A selection of T cell receptor beta chains follows, all from one sample in a study of regulatory T cells in long-lasting Graves disease. A single record per CDR3 protein comes from TCRdb applying MiXCR to the multiplex PCR reads. The sample carries approximately 470,000 distinct CDR3 sequences, less than 25% recorded once. The sequences come from peripheral blood mononuclear cells (PBMCs), collected when the disease was refractory, from a patient treated with antithyroid drugs. Source of these receptors: a female donor with Graves disease. CDR3s include the opening cysteine and the closing phenylalanine or tryptophan. The D gene is left open where the match is weak. Clone size is given for some rows only: seen once, a few or many times, or a class if the clone is expanded.

d_gene: -; v_gene: TRBV19; j_gene: TRBJ1-2; len: 15; abundance: few; CDR3nt: TGTGCCAGTAGTATTTCATTAAGGAGCTCCTATGGCTACACCTTC; CDR3aa: CASSISLRSSYGYTF
d_gene: -; v_gene: TRBV20-1; j_gene: TRBJ1-3; len: 14; abundance: -; CDR3nt: TGCAGTGCTAGCCTCCCAGGGAATGGAAACACCATATATTTT; CDR3aa: CSASLPGNGNTIYF
d_gene: -; v_gene: TRBV30; j_gene: TRBJ2-3; len: 14; abundance: -; CDR3nt: TGTGCCTGGAGTGTGGGGTTCGGCTACGATACGCAGTATTTT; CDR3aa: CAWSVGFGYDTQYF
d_gene: TRBD1; v_gene: TRBV27; j_gene: TRBJ1-1; len: 14; abundance: many; CDR3nt: TGTGCCAGCAGTTCAAACAGGGGAAGCGCTGAAGCTTTCTTT; CDR3aa: CASSSNRGSAEAFF
d_gene: -; v_gene: TRBV29-1; j_gene: TRBJ1-2; len: 11; abundance: many; CDR3nt: TGCAGCGCCGGACAGAGCGATGGCTACACCTTC; CDR3aa: CSAGQSDGYTF
d_gene: -; v_gene: TRBV28; j_gene: TRBJ1-1; len: 13; abundance: many; CDR3nt: TGTGCCAGCAGTTTCAGAAAGAACACTGAAGCTTTCTTT; CDR3aa: CASSFRKNTEAFF
d_gene: -; v_gene: TRBV11-2; j_gene: TRBJ2-3; len: 17; abundance: few; CDR3nt: TGTGCCAGCAGCTTGTGGCCCGCGGTAGTAAACACAGATACGCAGTATTTT; CDR3aa: CASSLWPAVVNTDTQYF
d_gene: TRBD1; v_gene: TRBV29-1; j_gene: TRBJ1-1; len: 14; abundance: few; CDR3nt: TGCAGCGTCCGGAAAGGGGACAGGGGACGAGAAGCTTTCTTT; CDR3aa: CSVRKGDRGREAFF
d_gene: -; v_gene: TRBV7-2; j_gene: TRBJ2-7; len: 15; abundance: few; CDR3nt: TGTGCCAGCAGCTTAGTTAGGGAGAAGCTACACGAGCAGTACTTC; CDR3aa: CASSLVREKLHEQYF
d_gene: TRBD1; v_gene: TRBV18; j_gene: TRBJ1-5; len: 15; abundance: few; CDR3nt: TGTGCCAGCTCATCTGGACAGGGTACCTTTCAGCCCCAGCATTTT; CDR3aa: CASSSGQGTFQPQHF
d_gene: -; v_gene: TRBV2; j_gene: TRBJ2-7; len: 13; abundance: few; CDR3nt: TGTGCCGGGAGCGGTTATGAGGGGGTCGAGCAGTACTTC; CDR3aa: CAGSGYEGVEQYF
d_gene: TRBD2; v_gene: TRBV5-1; j_gene: TRBJ2-7; len: 18; abundance: -; CDR3nt: TGCGCCAGCAGCTTTGGACTAGCGGGGAGCTTCCGATCCTACGAGCAGTACTTC; CDR3aa: CASSFGLAGSFRSYEQYF
d_gene: -; v_gene: TRBV6-5; j_gene: TRBJ1-2; len: 13; abundance: many; CDR3nt: TGTGCCAGCAGTTTCCCAGGCTTTTATGGCTACACCTTC; CDR3aa: CASSFPGFYGYTF
d_gene: -; v_gene: TRBV19; j_gene: TRBJ1-5; len: 12; abundance: -; CDR3nt: TGTGCCAGTAACACAGGGACTCAGCCCCAGCATTTT; CDR3aa: CASNTGTQPQHF
d_gene: -; v_gene: TRBV12-3/TRBV12-4; j_gene: TRBJ1-2; len: 11; abundance: many; CDR3nt: TGTGCCAGCAGCCTTACCTATGGCTACACCTTC; CDR3aa: CASSLTYGYTF
d_gene: -; v_gene: TRBV27; j_gene: TRBJ1-1; len: 15; abundance: few; CDR3nt: TGTGCCAGCAGTTTTATTTATCGGGAGGGCACTGAAGCTTTCTTT; CDR3aa: CASSFIYREGTEAFF
d_gene: -; v_gene: TRBV15; j_gene: TRBJ1-2; len: 14; abundance: -; CDR3nt: TGTGCCACCAGCAGAGGGGGAGGGGAAGGTGGCTACACCTTC; CDR3aa: CATSRGGGEGGYTF
d_gene: -; v_gene: TRBV19; j_gene: TRBJ2-7; len: 12; abundance: many; CDR3nt: TGTGCCACTTCGACCCGACGCTACGAGCAGTACTTC; CDR3aa: CATSTRRYEQYF
d_gene: -; v_gene: TRBV15; j_gene: TRBJ2-1; len: 13; abundance: -; CDR3nt: TGTGCCACCAGCAGAGATCCGGTACATGAGCAGTTCTTC; CDR3aa: CATSRDPVHEQFF
d_gene: -; v_gene: TRBV9; j_gene: TRBJ2-5; len: 13; abundance: many; CDR3nt: TGTGCCAGCAGCGTACCGGGCGGGGAGACCCAGTACTTC; CDR3aa: CASSVPGGETQYF
d_gene: -; v_gene: TRBV18; j_gene: TRBJ2-5; len: 12; abundance: many; CDR3nt: TGTGCCAGCAGTCAAGGGAGGGAGACCCAGTACTTC; CDR3aa: CASSQGRETQYF
d_gene: -; v_gene: TRBV19; j_gene: TRBJ1-1; len: 14; abundance: -; CDR3nt: TGTGCCAGTAGTATAGGTGCAGGGAGGACTGAAGCTTTCTTT; CDR3aa: CASSIGAGRTEAFF